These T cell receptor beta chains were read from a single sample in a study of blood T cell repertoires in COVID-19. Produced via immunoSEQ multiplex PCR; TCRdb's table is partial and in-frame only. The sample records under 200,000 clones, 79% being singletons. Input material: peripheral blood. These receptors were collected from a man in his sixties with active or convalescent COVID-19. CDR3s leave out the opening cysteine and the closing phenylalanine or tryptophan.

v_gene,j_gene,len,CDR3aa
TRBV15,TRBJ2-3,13,ATTPLAGSTDTQY
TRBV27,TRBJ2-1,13,ASSLGTSGSNEQF
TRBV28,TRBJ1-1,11,ASSRGVWTEAF
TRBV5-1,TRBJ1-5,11,ASSPGGNQPQH
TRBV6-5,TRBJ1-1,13,ASRVKGGMNTEAF
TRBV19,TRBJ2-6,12,ASSRSSGANVLT
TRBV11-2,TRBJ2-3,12,ASSLDPRADTQY
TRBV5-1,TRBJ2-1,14,ASTLQGLADYNEQF
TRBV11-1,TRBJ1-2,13,ASSLMGQRGYGYT
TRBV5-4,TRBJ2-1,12,ASSPPDRYNEQF
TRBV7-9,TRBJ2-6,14,ASRRQGVAGANVLT
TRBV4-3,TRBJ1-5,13,ASSLTGTGTQPQH
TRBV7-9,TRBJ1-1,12,ASSSLSGRTEAF
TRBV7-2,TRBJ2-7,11,ASSYGRQYEQY
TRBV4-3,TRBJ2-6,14,ACCQDGRGGANVLT
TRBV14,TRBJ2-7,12,ASSPQVGSYEQY
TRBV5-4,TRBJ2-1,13,ASSLDSGSSHEQF
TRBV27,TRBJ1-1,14,ASSLGQELVGTEAF
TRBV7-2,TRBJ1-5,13,ASSPQGQSNQPQH
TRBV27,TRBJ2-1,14,ASSSASGRASDEQF
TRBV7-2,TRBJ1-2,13,ASSLVGGEGGGYT
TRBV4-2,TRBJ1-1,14,ASSQDVTGAVAEAF
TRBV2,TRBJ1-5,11,ASRRGLNQPQH
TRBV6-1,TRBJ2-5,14,ASSEMSGWTQETQY
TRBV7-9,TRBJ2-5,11,ASSDRGKETQY
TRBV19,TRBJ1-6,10,AIGQGSSPLH
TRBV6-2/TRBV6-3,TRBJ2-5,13,ASSRSGRRQETQY
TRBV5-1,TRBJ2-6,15,ASSLGQGGSGANVLT
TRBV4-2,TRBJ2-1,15,ASSQGLTSGRYNEQF
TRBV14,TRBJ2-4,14,ASSLSSTRPSNIQY
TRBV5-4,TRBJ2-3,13,ASSLEQAPTDTQY
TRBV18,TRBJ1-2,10,ASSPNFDGYT
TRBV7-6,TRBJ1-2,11,ASSLAHESGYT
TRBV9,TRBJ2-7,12,ASGRSSGTDEQY
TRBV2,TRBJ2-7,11,ASCRGGGGEQY
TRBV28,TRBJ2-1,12,ASSLRLGGREQF
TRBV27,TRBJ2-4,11,ASSPGRWNIQY
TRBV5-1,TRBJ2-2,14,ASSLTSGRGTGELF
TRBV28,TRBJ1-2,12,ASSPDPTGLSYT
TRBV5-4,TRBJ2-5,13,ASSPRASLKETQY
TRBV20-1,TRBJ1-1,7,SARGEAF
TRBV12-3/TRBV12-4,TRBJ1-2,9,ASSYSEGYT
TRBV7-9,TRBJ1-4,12,ASSSVRSAGKLF
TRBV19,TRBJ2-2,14,ASSIGGRANTGELF
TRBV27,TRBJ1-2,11,ASSPNQVYGYT
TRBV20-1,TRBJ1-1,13,SASQIRGRSTEAF
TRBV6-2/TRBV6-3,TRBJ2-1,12,ASSYGTPSNEQF
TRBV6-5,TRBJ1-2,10,ASNQRGGPNT
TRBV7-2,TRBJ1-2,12,ASSSRQGGYGYT
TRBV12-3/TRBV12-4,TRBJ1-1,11,ASSTGVETEAF
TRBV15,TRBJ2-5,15,ATSRDQGAALQETQY
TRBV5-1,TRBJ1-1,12,ASRLTGPNTEAF
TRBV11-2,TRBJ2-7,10,ASSPRDYEQY
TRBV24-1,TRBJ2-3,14,ATSDRGDRGKDTQY
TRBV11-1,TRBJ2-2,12,ASSLIANTGELF
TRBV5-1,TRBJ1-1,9,ASSGSTEAF